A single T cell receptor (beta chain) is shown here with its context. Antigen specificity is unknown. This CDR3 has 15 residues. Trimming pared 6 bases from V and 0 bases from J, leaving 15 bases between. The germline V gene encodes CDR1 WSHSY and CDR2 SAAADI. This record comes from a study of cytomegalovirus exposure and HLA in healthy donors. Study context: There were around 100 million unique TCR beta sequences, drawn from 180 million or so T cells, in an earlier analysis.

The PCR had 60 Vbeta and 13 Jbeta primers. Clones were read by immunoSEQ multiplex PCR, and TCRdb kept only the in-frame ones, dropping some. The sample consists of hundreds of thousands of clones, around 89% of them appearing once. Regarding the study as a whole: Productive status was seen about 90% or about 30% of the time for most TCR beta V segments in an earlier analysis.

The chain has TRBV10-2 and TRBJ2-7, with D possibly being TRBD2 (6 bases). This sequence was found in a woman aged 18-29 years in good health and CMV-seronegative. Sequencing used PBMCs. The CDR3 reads CASRQGLSSSYEQYF. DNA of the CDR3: TGCGCCAGCAGGCAGGGACTTTCGAGCTCCTACGAGCAGTACTTC.